This T cell receptor (beta chain) was retrieved from a study of T cells in tuberculosis. Study-level background: In South Africa, adults with active tuberculosis were compared with IGRA-negative and latently infected IGRA-positive adolescents. Study-level results: Cases with active tuberculosis were adults, while controls were adolescents.

The germline V gene encodes CDR1 SGHDN and CDR2 FVKESK. The CDR3 has 20 amino acids. The V gene lost 0 bases and the J gene lost 3 bases, with 24 bases spanning the gap. Adolescents were screened for latent TB by skin test and IGRA. The data were produced by immunoSEQ multiplex PCR, yet TCRdb's version contains in-frame clones alone and is incomplete. The data hold around 33,000 clones, with about nine tenths observed a single time. As concerns this clone: Its antigen is currently unknown.

The specimen sequenced was PBMCs. The TCR comes from a donor between 10 and 35 years old with latent tuberculosis or without tuberculosis infection. Some clones in this sample may be carry-over from other donors' samples. The chain recombines TRBV14 with TRBJ2-1; D might be TRBD1 (7 bases). DNA of the CDR3: TGTGCCAGCAGCCAAGATCTTAAAATCGCGGCCAGGGGGGTCTACAATGAGCAGTTCTTC. The encoded protein is CASSQDLKIAARGVYNEQFF.